This T cell receptor (beta chain) was retrieved from a study of monozygotic twins with inflammatory bowel disease. The study, taken as a whole, reports: Telling apart the different T cell subtypes was not possible. Sharing of clonotypes with others was lower in IBD patients than in healthy twins, and this was especially so with disease activity.

About this clonotype: The antigen is unknown.

With no T cell sorting beforehand, total RNA was isolated from whole blood. CDR3 length equals 11 residues. Germline values: CDR1 DFQATT, CDR2 SNEGSKA (reference sequence). With about 17 and 10 cycles respectively, two nested PCRs were carried out on TCRalpha and TCRbeta cDNA. TCRdb reprocessed the 5' RACE reads; each CDR3 protein has one entry and no DNA is given. This sample contains about 160,000 distinct CDR3 sequences. The sequence was collected from a human donor with ulcerative colitis or Crohn's disease, or a healthy co-twin of an affected twin (not recorded which). The chain couples TRBV20-1 to TRBJ2-5; there is no DNA to check the TCRdb D call of TRBD2. Specimen: blood. The CDR3 protein is CSATREETQYF.